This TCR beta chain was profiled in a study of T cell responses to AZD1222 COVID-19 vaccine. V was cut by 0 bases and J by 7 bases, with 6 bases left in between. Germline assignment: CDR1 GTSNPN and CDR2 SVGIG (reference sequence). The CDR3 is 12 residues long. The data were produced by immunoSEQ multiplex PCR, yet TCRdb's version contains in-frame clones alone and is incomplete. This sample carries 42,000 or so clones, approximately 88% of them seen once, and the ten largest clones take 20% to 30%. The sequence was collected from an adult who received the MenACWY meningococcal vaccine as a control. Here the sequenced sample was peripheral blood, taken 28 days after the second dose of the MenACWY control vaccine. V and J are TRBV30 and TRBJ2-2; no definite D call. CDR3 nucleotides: TGTGCCTGGAGTGTAGGGATCGGGGAGCTGTTTTTT. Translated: CAWSVGIGELFF.